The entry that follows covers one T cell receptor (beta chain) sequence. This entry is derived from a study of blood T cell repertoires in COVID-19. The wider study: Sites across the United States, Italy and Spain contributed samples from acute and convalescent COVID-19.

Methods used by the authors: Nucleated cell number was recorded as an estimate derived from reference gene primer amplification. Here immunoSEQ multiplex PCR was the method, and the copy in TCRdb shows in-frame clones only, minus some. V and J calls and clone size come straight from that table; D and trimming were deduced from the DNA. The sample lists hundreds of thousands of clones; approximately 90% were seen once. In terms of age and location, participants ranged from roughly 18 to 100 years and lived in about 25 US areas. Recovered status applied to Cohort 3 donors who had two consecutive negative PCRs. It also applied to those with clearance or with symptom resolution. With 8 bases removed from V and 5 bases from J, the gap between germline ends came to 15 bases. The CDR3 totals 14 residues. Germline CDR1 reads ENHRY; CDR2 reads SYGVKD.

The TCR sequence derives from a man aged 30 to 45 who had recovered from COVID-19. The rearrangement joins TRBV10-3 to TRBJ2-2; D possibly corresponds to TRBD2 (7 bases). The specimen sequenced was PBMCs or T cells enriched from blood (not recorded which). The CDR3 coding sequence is TGTGCCATCGGTCGGGGGGCTGAAACCGGGGAGCTGTTTTTT. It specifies CAIGRGAETGELFF.